A single sample gave rise to the 8 T cell receptor beta chains below, sequenced in a study of T-cell memory formation after mild COVID-19. TCRdb called the 5' RACE reads again in MiXCR, with one record for every CDR3 protein. This repertoire shows over 350,000 distinct CDR3 sequences, approximately 16% found once; its top ten account for 20% to 25%. Sequences were obtained from PBMCs or a T cell subset sorted from them (not recorded which). All receptors come from a man between 18 and 35 years old who had mild COVID-19 (a few samples of this study predate the infection). Cell type and time point are not known.

In this sample, this clonotype turned up a few times. This sequence joins TRBV7-2 and TRBJ1-6; D is ambiguous. V shed 5 bases and J shed 3 bases, with 14 bases lying between them. The V gene's germline CDR1 is SGHTA and CDR2 FQGNSA. This CDR3 comprises 16 residues. CDR3 region: CASSLGQALYNSPLHF. The CDR3 coding sequence is TGTGCCAGCAGCCTAGGGCAGGCTCTCTATAATTCACCCCTCCACTTT.

This rearrangement joins TRBV14 to TRBJ2-1; D is uncertain. The ends were cut back, 4 bases at V and 0 bases at J, with 7 bases in the middle. The CDR3 consists of 14 residues. Germline V lookup: CDR1 SGHDN, CDR2 FVKESK. This chain's CDR3 is CASSPSSSYNEQFF. CDR3 bases: TGTGCCAGCAGCCCCTCCAGCTCCTACAATGAGCAGTTCTTC.

The chain uses TRBV4-2 and TRBJ2-4; no clear D. The V and J ends lost 0 bases and 6 bases respectively, with 3 bases between them. Germline V CDR1 and CDR2: LGHNA, YNFKEQ. The CDR3 runs 12 residues. The CDR3 spells CASSQDVNIQYF. The CDR3 DNA reads as TGTGCCAGCAGCCAAGACGTAAACATTCAGTACTTC.

CDR3 coding DNA: TGTGCCAGCAGCGACAGGAGATTTCAAGAGACCCAGTACTTC. Amino acids: CASSDRRFQETQYF. This chain connects TRBV5-6 to TRBJ2-5; weak D call: TRBD1 (6 bases). There are 14 residues in the CDR3. V lost 4 bases, J lost 2 bases, and 12 bases lay in between. From germline, CDR1 is SGHDT and CDR2 YYEEEE.

The chain has TRBV19 and TRBJ1-4; D possibly corresponds to TRBD1 (6 bases). Germline-derived CDR1 and CDR2 are LNHDA and SQIVND (reference sequence). The V and J ends lost 10 bases and 11 bases respectively, with 23 bases between them. This CDR3 region has 14 residues. CDR3 in amino acids: CAINQGGYGMKLFF. CDR3 sequence (DNA): TGTGCCATCAATCAAGGGGGGTACGGGATGAAACTGTTTTTT.

This clonotype has only a few counts. The gene calls are TRBV7-8 and TRBJ1-5; TRBD1 aligns across 7 bases. The V and J ends lost 5 bases and 7 bases, in that order; junction bases with no gene match: 8. The CDR3 is 14 amino acids. Germline CDR1 is SGHVS and CDR2 is FQNEAQ. Written as DNA, the CDR3 is TGTGCCAGCAGCCCAGACAGGGTTGACCAGCCCCAGCATTTT. This translates into CASSPDRVDQPQHF.

The chain links TRBV7-9 to TRBJ1-2, with D possibly being TRBD1 (5 bases). This CDR3 contains 13 residues. Germline V gene data show CDR1 as SEHNR and CDR2 as FQNEAQ (reference sequence). Trimming removed 7 bases from V and 2 bases from J, with 11 bases in between. The CDR3 loop reads CASMGVPNYGYTF. The CDR3 nucleotides are TGTGCCAGCATGGGGGTCCCAAACTATGGCTACACCTTC.

The chain couples TRBV7-9 to TRBJ1-4; the D gene is possibly TRBD1 (5 bases). Germline V gives CDR1 SEHNR, CDR2 FQNEAQ (reference sequence). This CDR3 has 15 residues. Trimming stripped 1 base from V and 4 bases from J, with 10 bases between. The CDR3 coding sequence is TGTGCCAGCAGCTTAGGCGACAGTTTTAATGAAAAACTGTTTTTT. Its protein product is CASSLGDSFNEKLFF.